This T cell receptor beta chain derives from a study of T cells after yellow fever vaccination. One entry per CDR3 protein, called by TCRdb with MiXCR from the 5' RACE reads. The sample includes about 340,000 distinct CDR3 sequences, 8.5% to 9% of them seen just once. This clonotype was observed a handful of times. The receptor was isolated from a man between 18 and 35 years old who received the YFV17D yellow fever vaccine. The sample was PBMCs, taken on the day of the first yellow fever vaccination.

The CDR3 DNA sequence: TGTGCCAGCAGTGAGACGGAGGGGGTTCGGGCTAATTCACCCCTCCACTTT. As protein: CASSETEGVRANSPLHF. The gene calls are TRBV4-2 and TRBJ1-6, with D perhaps TRBD1 (6 bases). Between the trimmed V and J ends, which lost 6 bases and 6 bases, there was a span of 21 bases. CDR3 length equals 17 residues. The germline V gene encodes CDR1 LGHNA and CDR2 YNFKEQ.